Listed here is a single T cell receptor beta chain. The CDR3 has 15 amino acids. J lost 6 bases, V lost 3 bases, and 7 bases had no gene match. Germline-derived CDR1 and CDR2 are SGHRS and YFSETQ. This entry belongs to a study of blood T cell repertoires in COVID-19. This table comes from immunoSEQ multiplex PCR, and its TCRdb copy is limited to in-frame clones, with some not included. The table includes about 28,000 clones, over 75% detected once. The source of this sequence is a woman aged 60 to 75 with acute or convalescent COVID-19. The chain links TRBV5-1 to TRBJ2-7; TRBD1 matches 12 bases. The material sequenced was peripheral blood. In nucleotides, the CDR3 is TGCGCCAGCAGCTGGGCCGGGACAGGGGGCGTCGAGCAGTACTTC. It is translated as CASSWAGTGGVEQYF.